The entry that follows covers one TCR beta chain sequence. The data are from a study of shared clonotypes between healthy human individuals. Germline V gene lookup returns CDR1 SGHTA and CDR2 FQGTGA. V gave up 4 bases and J gave up 6 bases, with 8 bases separating them. CDR3 length: 12 residues. Repertoires were generated with immunoSEQ multiplex PCR, while TCRdb's copy carries only in-frame clones and drops some. The data hold 1 million to 1.2 million clones, with 77% observed a single time. The TCR comes from a man aged 18 to 30 in good health. Some clones in this sample may be carry-over from other donors' samples. The J gene is TRBJ2-3, the V gene TRBV7-3; D gene unclear. The sequenced material came from memory CD4+ T cells from PBMCs. Subset given: CD45RA-negative fraction. The CDR3 reads CASSSISDTQYF. The CDR3 DNA reads TGTGCCAGCAGCTCGATTTCGGATACGCAGTATTTT.